Listed below are T cell receptor beta chains from one sample, sequenced in a study of beta chain features in type 1 diabetes. Some clones are missing from TCRdb's copy, which holds only in-frame ones; the method was immunoSEQ multiplex PCR. The sample records around 240,000 clones, 9.6% being singletons. Sequenced: naive CD4+ T cells from blood. The receptor set was obtained from a woman aged 18-29 years in good health. CDR3s include the opening cysteine and the closing phenylalanine or tryptophan. Each record gives: V gene, D gene, CDR3 protein. The D gene is left open where the match is weak.

v_call: TRBV2
d_call: TRBD1
cdr3_aa: CASGRDRRTGELFF

v_call: TRBV5-1
d_call: .
cdr3_aa: CASSLEGRATYEQYF

v_call: TRBV5-4
d_call: .
cdr3_aa: CASSLRKGRHNEQFF

v_call: TRBV5-1
d_call: TRBD1
cdr3_aa: CASSLYPRTGAGGELFF

v_call: TRBV2
d_call: .
cdr3_aa: CATGGGQGYEQYF

v_call: TRBV6-5
d_call: .
cdr3_aa: CASGVYRGETQYF

v_call: TRBV7-2
d_call: .
cdr3_aa: CASSLVPVQETQYF

v_call: TRBV30
d_call: .
cdr3_aa: CAWIRGGSREAFF

v_call: TRBV19
d_call: .
cdr3_aa: CASSIGARGRQPQHF

v_call: TRBV5-1
d_call: .
cdr3_aa: CASSLVRGAVSEQYF

v_call: TRBV7-6
d_call: TRBD1
cdr3_aa: CASSLETGTGVLRLIYEQYF

v_call: TRBV6-1
d_call: .
cdr3_aa: CASRNPGNEKLFF

v_call: TRBV6-5
d_call: .
cdr3_aa: CASSSPGGMSYEQYF

v_call: TRBV7-9
d_call: TRBD1
cdr3_aa: CASSSKLGTGQEKLFF

v_call: TRBV6-6
d_call: .
cdr3_aa: CASSSGLSNEQYF

v_call: TRBV6-5
d_call: .
cdr3_aa: CASTVTGLPGNTIYF

v_call: TRBV7-2
d_call: TRBD1
cdr3_aa: CASSSDRGRHEQYF

v_call: TRBV11-2
d_call: TRBD1
cdr3_aa: CASSLDSPGGADTQYF

v_call: TRBV10-3
d_call: TRBD1
cdr3_aa: CATTGDSNQPQHF

v_call: TRBV30
d_call: .
cdr3_aa: CAWSQTTRTDTQYF

v_call: TRBV2
d_call: TRBD1
cdr3_aa: CASSRDRNNEQFF

v_call: TRBV6-1
d_call: TRBD2
cdr3_aa: CASRGGEGQNEQFF

v_call: TRBV5-1
d_call: .
cdr3_aa: CASSFEGYTEAFF

v_call: TRBV5-1
d_call: TRBD2
cdr3_aa: CASSLLAGATTDTQYF

v_call: TRBV6-1
d_call: TRBD2
cdr3_aa: CASSEPGLAGSYEQYF

v_call: TRBV5-1
d_call: TRBD2
cdr3_aa: CASSLESGGSYEQYF

v_call: TRBV19
d_call: .
cdr3_aa: CASSKTTGVVRGNEQFF

v_call: TRBV6-1
d_call: .
cdr3_aa: CASREGRATDTQYF

v_call: TRBV19
d_call: .
cdr3_aa: CASSILVLTEETKLFF

v_call: TRBV5-1
d_call: TRBD1
cdr3_aa: CASSTHRDRDSPLHF

v_call: TRBV5-1
d_call: .
cdr3_aa: CASARGSDQETQYF

v_call: TRBV5-1
d_call: TRBD2
cdr3_aa: CASSLYLAGGSDTQYF

v_call: TRBV11-2
d_call: .
cdr3_aa: CASSGGGADAFF

v_call: TRBV6-1
d_call: TRBD2
cdr3_aa: CASSEWGGMSYEQYF

v_call: TRBV6-5
d_call: TRBD2
cdr3_aa: CASSYSIRGGTDTQYF